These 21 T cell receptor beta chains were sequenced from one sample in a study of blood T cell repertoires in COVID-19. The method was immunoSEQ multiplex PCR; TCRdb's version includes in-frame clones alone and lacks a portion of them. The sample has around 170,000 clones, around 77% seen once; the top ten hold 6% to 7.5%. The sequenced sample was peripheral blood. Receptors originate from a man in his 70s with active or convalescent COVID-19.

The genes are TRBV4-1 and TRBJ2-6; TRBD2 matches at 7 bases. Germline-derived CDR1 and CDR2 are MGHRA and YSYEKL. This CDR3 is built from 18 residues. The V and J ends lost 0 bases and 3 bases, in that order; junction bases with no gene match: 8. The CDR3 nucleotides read TGCGCCAGCAGCCAAGAGGGGAGGGGCCCCAGTGGGGCCAACGTCCTGACTTTC. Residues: CASSQEGRGPSGANVLTF.

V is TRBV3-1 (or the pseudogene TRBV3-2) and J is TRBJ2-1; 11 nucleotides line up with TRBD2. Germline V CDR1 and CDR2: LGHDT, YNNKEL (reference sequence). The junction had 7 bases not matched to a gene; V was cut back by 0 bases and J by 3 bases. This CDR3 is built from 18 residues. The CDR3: CASSQEASGRPHYNEQFF. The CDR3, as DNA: TGTGCCAGCAGCCAAGAAGCTAGCGGGAGGCCGCACTACAATGAGCAGTTCTTC.

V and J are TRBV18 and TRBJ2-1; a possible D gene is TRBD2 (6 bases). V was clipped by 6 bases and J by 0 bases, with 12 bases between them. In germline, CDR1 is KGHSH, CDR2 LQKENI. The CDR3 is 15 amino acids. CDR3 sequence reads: CASSRDLSSYNEQFF. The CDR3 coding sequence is TGTGCCAGCTCCCGGGACTTAAGCTCCTACAATGAGCAGTTCTTC.

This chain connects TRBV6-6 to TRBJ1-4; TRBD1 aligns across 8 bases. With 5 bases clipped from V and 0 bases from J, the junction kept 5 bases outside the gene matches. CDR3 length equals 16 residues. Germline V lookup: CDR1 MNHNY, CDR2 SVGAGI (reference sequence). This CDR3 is CASSRQGQATNEKLFF. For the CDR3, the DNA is TGTGCCAGCAGTCGTCAGGGACAGGCAACTAATGAAAAACTGTTTTTT.

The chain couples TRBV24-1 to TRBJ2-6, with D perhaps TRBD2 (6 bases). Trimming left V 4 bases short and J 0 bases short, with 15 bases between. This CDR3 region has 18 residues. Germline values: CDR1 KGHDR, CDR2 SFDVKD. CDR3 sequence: CATSDSFGGSSGANVLTF. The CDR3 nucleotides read TGTGCCACCAGTGACTCTTTCGGAGGGAGCTCTGGGGCCAACGTCCTGACTTTC.

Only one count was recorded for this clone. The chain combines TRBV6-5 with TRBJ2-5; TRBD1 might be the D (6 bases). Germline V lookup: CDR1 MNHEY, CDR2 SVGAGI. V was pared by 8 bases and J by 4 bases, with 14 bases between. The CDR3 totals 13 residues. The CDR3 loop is CASEGSRGETQYF. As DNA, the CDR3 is TGTGCCAGCGAGGGATCCAGGGGAGAGACCCAGTACTTC.

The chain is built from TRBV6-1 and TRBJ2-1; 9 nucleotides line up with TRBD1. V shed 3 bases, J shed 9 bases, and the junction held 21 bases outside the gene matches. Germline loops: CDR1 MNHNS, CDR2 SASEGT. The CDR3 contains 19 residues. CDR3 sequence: CASSDIKLGGTGSSTEQFF. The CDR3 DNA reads TGTGCCAGCAGTGACATAAAACTTGGAGGGACAGGGTCTTCGACTGAGCAGTTCTTC.

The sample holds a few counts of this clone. The CDR3 nucleotides are TGTGCCATCAGCATTCGACTAGCGGCAAACACCGGGGAGCTGTTTTTT. This gives the protein CAISIRLAANTGELFF. The J gene is TRBJ2-2, the V gene TRBV10-3; 9 bases fit TRBD2. CDR1 and CDR2 from the germline V gene are ENHRY and SYGVKD. V lost 6 bases and J lost 2; bases outside the gene matches: 7. This CDR3 spans 16 amino acids.

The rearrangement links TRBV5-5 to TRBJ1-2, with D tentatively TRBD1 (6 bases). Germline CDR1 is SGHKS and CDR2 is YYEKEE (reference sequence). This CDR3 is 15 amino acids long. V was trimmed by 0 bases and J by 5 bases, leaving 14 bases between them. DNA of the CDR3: TGTGCCAGCAGCTTGGATGCTTCAGGGGTTTATGGCTACACCTTC. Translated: CASSLDASGVYGYTF.

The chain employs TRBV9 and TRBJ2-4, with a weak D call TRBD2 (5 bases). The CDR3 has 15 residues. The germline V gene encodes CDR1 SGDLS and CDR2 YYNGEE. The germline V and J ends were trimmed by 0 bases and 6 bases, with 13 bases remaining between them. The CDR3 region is CASSVDGVSGNIQYF. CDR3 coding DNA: TGTGCCAGCAGCGTAGATGGGGTGAGCGGAAACATTCAGTACTTC.

CDR3 sequence (DNA): TGTGCCAGCTCACCCCAGGACCCGACAGAATTTAGCAATCAGCCCCAGCATTTT. The encoded protein is CASSPQDPTEFSNQPQHF. V is TRBV18 and J is TRBJ1-5; weak D call: TRBD1 (5 bases). The V end lost 3 bases, the J end lost 0 bases, and 18 bases lay between the germline ends. The CDR3 length is 18 residues. The germline V gene has CDR1 KGHSH and CDR2 LQKENI.

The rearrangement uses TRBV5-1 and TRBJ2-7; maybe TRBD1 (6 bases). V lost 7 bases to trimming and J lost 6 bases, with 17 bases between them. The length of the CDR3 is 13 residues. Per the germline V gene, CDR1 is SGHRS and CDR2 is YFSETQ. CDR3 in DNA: TGCGCCAGCTCGAGAGGTAAAGGGGGCGAGCAGTACTTC. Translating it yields CASSRGKGGEQYF.

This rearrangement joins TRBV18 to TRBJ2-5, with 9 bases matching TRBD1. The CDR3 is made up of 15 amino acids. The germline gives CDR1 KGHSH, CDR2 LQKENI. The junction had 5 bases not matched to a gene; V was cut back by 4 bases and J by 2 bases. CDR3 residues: CASSLTGGLQETQYF. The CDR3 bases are TGTGCCAGCTCACTTACAGGGGGCCTGCAAGAGACCCAGTACTTC.

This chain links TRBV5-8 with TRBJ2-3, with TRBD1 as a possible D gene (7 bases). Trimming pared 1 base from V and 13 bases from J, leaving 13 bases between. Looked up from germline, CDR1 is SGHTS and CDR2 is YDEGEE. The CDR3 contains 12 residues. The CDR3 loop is CASSLSGGLKYF. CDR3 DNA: TGTGCCAGCAGCTTGTCAGGGGGACTGAAGTATTTT.

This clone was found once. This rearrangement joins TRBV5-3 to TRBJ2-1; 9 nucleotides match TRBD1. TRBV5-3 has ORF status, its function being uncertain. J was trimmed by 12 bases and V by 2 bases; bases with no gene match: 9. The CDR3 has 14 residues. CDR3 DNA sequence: TGTGCCAGAAGCTTCCCAACAGGGGGCAGGAGGCAGTTCTTC. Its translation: CARSFPTGGRRQFF.

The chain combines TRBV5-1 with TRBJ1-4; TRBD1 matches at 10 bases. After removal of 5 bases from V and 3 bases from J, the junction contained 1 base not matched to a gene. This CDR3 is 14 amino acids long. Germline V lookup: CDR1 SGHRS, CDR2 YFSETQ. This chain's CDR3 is CASRGQGSNEKLFF. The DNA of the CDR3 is TGCGCCAGCAGGGGACAGGGGTCTAATGAAAAACTGTTTTTT.

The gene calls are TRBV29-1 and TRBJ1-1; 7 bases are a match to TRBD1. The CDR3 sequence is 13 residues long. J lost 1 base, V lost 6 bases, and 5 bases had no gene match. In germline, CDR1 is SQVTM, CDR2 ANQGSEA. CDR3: CSVGRTGNTEAFF. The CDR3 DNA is TGCAGCGTAGGCCGGACAGGGAACACTGAAGCTTTCTTT.

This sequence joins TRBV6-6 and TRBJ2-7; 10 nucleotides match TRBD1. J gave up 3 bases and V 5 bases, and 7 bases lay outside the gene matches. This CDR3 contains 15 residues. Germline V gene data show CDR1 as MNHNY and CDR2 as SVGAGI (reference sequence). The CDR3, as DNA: TGTGCCAGCAGTCAGGGACAGGGGCTCCACTACGAGCAGTACTTC. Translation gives CASSQGQGLHYEQYF.

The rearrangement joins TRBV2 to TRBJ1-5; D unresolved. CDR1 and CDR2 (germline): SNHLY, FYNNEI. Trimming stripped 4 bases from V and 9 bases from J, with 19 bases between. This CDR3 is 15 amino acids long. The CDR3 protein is CASSGPSTAPGPQHF. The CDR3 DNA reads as TGTGCCAGCAGTGGTCCGAGTACGGCGCCGGGGCCCCAGCATTTT.

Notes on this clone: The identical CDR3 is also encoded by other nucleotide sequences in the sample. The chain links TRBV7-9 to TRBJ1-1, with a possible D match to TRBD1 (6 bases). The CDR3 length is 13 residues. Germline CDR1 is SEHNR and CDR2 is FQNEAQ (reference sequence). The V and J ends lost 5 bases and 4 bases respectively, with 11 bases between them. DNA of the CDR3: TGTGCCAGCAGCCTCCAGGGGTCCACTGAAGCTTTCTTT. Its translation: CASSLQGSTEAFF.

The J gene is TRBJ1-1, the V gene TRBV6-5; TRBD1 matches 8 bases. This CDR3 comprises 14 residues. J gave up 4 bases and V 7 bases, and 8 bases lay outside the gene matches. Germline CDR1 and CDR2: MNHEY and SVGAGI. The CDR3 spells CASKVGQASTEAFF. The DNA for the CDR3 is TGTGCCAGCAAGGTGGGACAGGCGAGCACTGAAGCTTTCTTT.